The 15 T cell receptor beta chains presented below share a single source sample, sequenced in a study of cytomegalovirus exposure and HLA in healthy donors. PCR employed 60 Vbeta and 13 Jbeta primers. TCRdb keeps only in-frame clones here, not all; method: immunoSEQ multiplex PCR. The table shows around 140,000 clones, with about 76% occurring only once. The sequenced sample was PBMCs. These receptors came from a woman between 40 and 50 years old in good health and CMV-seronegative.

As to this clone: The germline gene is not matched at one end of the junction; a read error may be the cause. This chain uses TRBV6-1 with TRBJ1-2; 7 nucleotides agree with TRBD1. Germline V gene lookup returns CDR1 MNHNS and CDR2 SASEGT. The CDR3 sequence is 13 residues long. DNA of the CDR3: TGTGCCAGCTGGCCAGGGGGTTCCTATGGCTACCCCTTC. This sequence encodes CASWPGGSYGYPF.

This chain connects TRBV7-4 to TRBJ1-3; no clear D gene. The CDR3 is 16 amino acids. Germline lookup yields CDR1 SGHVT and CDR2 SQSDAQ. V dropped 3 bases and J dropped 0 bases, with 12 bases sitting between them. The CDR3 region is CASSFNGLSSGNTIYF. The CDR3 coding sequence is TGTGCCAGCAGCTTCAATGGTCTTAGCTCTGGAAACACCATATATTTT.

This chain links TRBV27 with TRBJ1-2; 7 positions agree with TRBD1. Trimming cost V 6 bases and J 8 bases; bases outside gene matches: 6. The CDR3 is 12 amino acids. Germline-derived CDR1 and CDR2 are MNHEY and SMNVEV (reference sequence). The CDR3 DNA is TGTGCCAGCAGCCGACCAGGGGGGGGCTACACCTTC. Its translation is CASSRPGGGYTF.

This clone has just a few counts. The V gene is TRBV7-6, the J gene TRBJ2-3, with 10 bases matching TRBD1. The CDR3 contains 16 residues. V gave up 0 bases and J gave up 4 bases; unmatched junction bases: 4. CDR1 and CDR2 (germline): SGHVS, FNYEAQ. The DNA for the CDR3 is TGTGCCAGCAGCTTAGCCGGAGGACAGGGGGCAGATACGCAGTATTTT. The encoded protein is CASSLAGGQGADTQYF.

This clone was recorded a few times. The gene calls are TRBV10-3 and TRBJ1-4; 11 nucleotides line up with TRBD1. The junction had 9 bases not matched to a gene; V was cut back by 3 bases and J by 6 bases. Germline CDR1 and CDR2: ENHRY and SYGVKD. The length of the CDR3 is 17 residues. The CDR3 loop reads CAISEPRGGQGDEKLFF. The CDR3 nucleotides are TGTGCCATCAGTGAACCACGCGGGGGACAGGGGGATGAAAAACTGTTTTTT.

V and J are TRBV27 and TRBJ1-3, with TRBD1 matching 7 bases. This CDR3 region has 16 residues. Per the germline V gene, CDR1 is MNHEY and CDR2 is SMNVEV (reference sequence). V lost 4 bases and J lost 8; bases outside the gene matches: 14. The CDR3 sequence: CASSSPGAGGTYTIYF. The CDR3 coding sequence is TGTGCCAGCAGTTCGCCAGGGGCAGGGGGAACCTACACCATATATTTT.

The chain recombines TRBV4-3 with TRBJ1-5, with TRBD1 as a possible D gene (5 bases). In germline, CDR1 is LGHNA, CDR2 YSLEER. The length of the CDR3 is 16 residues. V lost 0 bases, J lost 6 bases, and 15 bases lay in between. The CDR3 coding sequence is TGCGCCAGCAGCCAAGATTCGAGGGCCGGGGGTCAGCCCCAGCATTTT. It yields the protein CASSQDSRAGGQPQHF.

The chain links TRBV19 to TRBJ1-1; TRBD1 matches at 8 bases. CDR1 and CDR2 (germline): LNHDA, SQIVND (reference sequence). The CDR3 is 13 amino acids. V gave up 4 bases and J gave up 5 bases; unmatched junction bases: 3. The CDR3 spells CASSRQGATEAFF. DNA for the CDR3: TGTGCCAGTAGTAGGCAGGGGGCAACTGAAGCTTTCTTT.

The chain combines TRBV19 with TRBJ2-2; D not certain. The V and J ends lost 3 bases and 6 bases respectively, with 8 bases between them. Germline lookup yields CDR1 LNHDA and CDR2 SQIVND (reference sequence). The CDR3 contains 13 residues. CDR3 coding DNA: TGTGCCAGTAGTATTTACAGCCCCGGGGAGCTGTTTTTT. It translates to CASSIYSPGELFF.

The V call is TRBV7-8, the J call TRBJ2-7; weak D call: TRBD2 (6 bases). The CDR3 length is 14 residues. V was cut by 5 bases and J by 0 bases, with 11 bases left in between. Germline V gene data show CDR1 as SGHVS and CDR2 as FQNEAQ. The CDR3 sequence: CASSILASSYEQYF. In nucleotides, the CDR3 is TGTGCCAGCAGCATACTAGCTAGCTCCTACGAGCAGTACTTC.

This chain joins TRBV30 and TRBJ2-7; TRBD1 might be the D (6 bases). Deletions cut 0 bases from V and 6 bases from J, with 18 bases between. The CDR3 loop spans 15 amino acids. Germline V gives CDR1 GTSNPN, CDR2 SVGIG (reference sequence). CDR3 in amino acids: CAWSVQLAGAGEQYF. CDR3 DNA sequence: TGTGCCTGGAGTGTACAATTGGCAGGGGCAGGCGAGCAGTACTTC.

V and J are TRBV6-5 and TRBJ1-3; perhaps TRBD1 as D (5 bases). Trimming shortened V by 2 bases and J by 0 bases, and 8 bases separated the two germline ends. CDR1 is MNHEY, CDR2 SVGAGI, per germline. The length of the CDR3 is 15 residues. The CDR3 reads CASSYDRTSGNTIYF. In DNA form, the CDR3 reads TGTGCCAGCAGTTACGACAGAACCTCTGGAAACACCATATATTTT.

This sequence joins TRBV7-6 and TRBJ2-2; TRBD1 matches 7 bases. This CDR3 is 17 amino acids long. After removal of 5 bases from V and 1 base from J, the junction contained 10 bases not matched to a gene. Germline-derived CDR1 and CDR2 are SGHVS and FNYEAQ. CDR3 sequence reads: CASSTNARTGNTGELFF. The CDR3 coding sequence is TGTGCCAGCAGCACCAATGCCCGGACAGGGAACACCGGGGAGCTGTTTTTT.

This clone occurred once. The V and J genes are TRBV30 and TRBJ1-2; TRBD1 might be the D (5 bases). This CDR3 is 14 amino acids long. CDR1 and CDR2 from the germline V gene are GTSNPN and SVGIG (reference sequence). V was clipped by 0 bases and J by 8 bases, with 16 bases between them. The CDR3 is CAWSVLPKGRGYTF. CDR3 DNA sequence: TGTGCCTGGAGTGTACTACCAAAGGGGCGAGGCTACACCTTC. Supplemented by reference TRBV30 and TRBJ1-2, the full variable domain reads SQTIHQWPATLVQPVGSPLSLECTVEGTSNPNLYWYRQAAGRGLQLLFYSVGIGQISSEVPQNLSASRPQDRQFILSSKKLLLSDSGFYLCAWSVLPKGRGYTFGSGTRLTVV.

The rearrangement links TRBV5-1 to TRBJ2-5; weak D call: TRBD1 (5 bases). The germline V gene encodes CDR1 SGHRS and CDR2 YFSETQ. This CDR3 has 15 residues. V shed 4 bases and J shed 4 bases, with 17 bases lying between them. CDR3 DNA sequence: TGCGCCAGCAGCGATCGTATAAGGGGCGGAGAGACCCAGTACTTC. Translation gives CASSDRIRGGETQYF.